This T cell receptor beta chain stems from a study of cytomegalovirus exposure and HLA in healthy donors. Study-level results: Later on, an analysis found that several of the most significant clusters appeared to be linked to common viral pathogens, which included parvovirus B19. Later work found most CMV-associated TCR beta chains apparently HLA-restricted. Some V segments, including TRBV6-2 and TRBV6-3, were excluded as indistinguishable. A cluster of highly shared sequence variants was likely a sequencing artifact.

There are a few counts of this clone. The antigen remains unidentified. PCR employed 60 Vbeta and 13 Jbeta primers. TCRdb keeps only in-frame clones here, not all; method: immunoSEQ multiplex PCR. The data show roughly 100,000 clones, about 13% seen once. The CDR3 has 15 residues. The junction had 10 bases not matched to a gene; V was cut back by 4 bases and J by 4 bases. Per the germline V gene, CDR1 is WSHSY and CDR2 is SAAADI. The gene calls are TRBV10-2 and TRBJ2-7, with 7 bases that match TRBD1. This receptor was taken from a man between 35 and 55 years old in good health and CMV-seropositive. Sequences were obtained from PBMCs. CDR3 bases: TGCGCCAGCAGTGCCCGGGACAGTAAAAAATACGAGCAGTACTTC. Amino acids: CASSARDSKKYEQYF.